This TCR beta chain was sequenced for a study of T cells after posttransplantation cyclophosphamide. General study findings and limits: TRB clonality was highly associated with recipient CMV seropositivity and reactivation.

Treatment was busulfan-fludarabine conditioning, a marrow graft, and cyclophosphamide on days +3 and +4. Trimming at V came to 5 bases and at J to 7 bases, leaving 8 bases not matched to a gene. Germline loops: CDR1 SEHNR, CDR2 FQNEAQ (reference sequence). The CDR3 extends over 15 amino acids. Comments on this clone: Antigen: not known.

Generated by immunoSEQ multiplex PCR, the TCRdb table keeps only in-frame clones and is missing some. This sample has 5,500 to 6,000 clones, with around 1.9% found just once. The chain is built from TRBV7-9 and TRBJ1-5, with TRBD1 identical over 10 bases. The sequence was collected from a young adult male patient who received an allogeneic stem cell transplant from a related donor, was CMV-positive, and had no GVHD. The graft donor may have given rise to some T cells. Sequencing was performed on PBMCs, taken around 240 days after a stem cell transplant with posttransplant cyclophosphamide. CDR3 in DNA: TGTGCCAGCAGCCCGACAGGGGGCTCAGGGCAGCCCCAGCATTTT. Translating gives CASSPTGGSGQPQHF.